This T cell receptor beta chain was profiled in a study of shared clonotypes between healthy human individuals. Study in general: Every donor yielded three CD4 naive, three CD4 memory, two CD8 naive and one CD8 memory plate.

The repertoire was sequenced with immunoSEQ multiplex PCR; TCRdb's copy has only in-frame clones and lacks some. This table holds about 1.5 million clones, nearly 99% found once. Sequencing was performed on naive CD4+ T cells sorted from blood. Subset described: CD45RA+ positively selected. The receptor was derived from a man aged 25 to 45 in good health.

As DNA, the CDR3 is TGTGCCAGCACCCAAGGGCAGGGGGGGACCCAGTACTTC. Protein sequence: CASTQGQGGTQYF. The rearrangement uses TRBV11-2 and TRBJ2-5, with D perhaps matching TRBD1 (7 bases). V was trimmed by 7 bases and J by 7 bases, leaving 16 bases between them. The CDR3 totals 13 residues. CDR1 is SGHAT and CDR2 is FQNNGV in the germline V gene.